The T cell receptor beta chain under discussion was sequenced for a study of T-cell memory formation after mild COVID-19. Overall study context: Largely donor-specific sequence clusters came from a couple of donors. Study findings and constraints: Memory cells collected pre-infection included some clones that later responded, suggesting cross-reactive memory joined. CD4/CD8 balance held among clones contracting day 15 to 85, and later expanders leaned CD4+.

Trimming shortened V by 5 bases and J by 5 bases, and 12 bases separated the two germline ends. Germline V CDR1 and CDR2: MNHEY, SVGAGI. CDR3 length equals 13 residues. Sample barcodes and UMIs were carried by the TCR alpha and TCR beta cDNA libraries that 5'RACE generated with constant-segment primers. TCRdb passed the 5' RACE reads through MiXCR, listing each CDR3 protein once. Of a few hundred thousand distinct CDR3 sequences in the sample, under 15% were seen once. Worth noting for this clonotype: No antigen is known for it.

This receptor was obtained from a man younger than 35 who had mild COVID-19 (a few samples of this study predate the infection). Cell type and time point are not known. This sequence joins TRBV6-5 and TRBJ1-1, with TRBD1 as a possible D gene (5 bases). The sequenced material came from PBMCs or a T cell subset sorted from them (not recorded which). The CDR3 sequence: CASSPGGRTEAFF. Here the CDR3 DNA reads TGTGCCAGCAGTCCGGGGGGTAGAACTGAAGCTTTCTTT.